A selection of T cell receptor beta chains follows, all from one sample in a study of CD8 T cells in Susac syndrome. TCRdb reanalysed the immunoSEQ multiplex PCR reads using MiXCR and keeps one entry per CDR3 protein. The sample lists some 400,000 distinct CDR3 sequences, roughly 85% occurring once. The sample consisted of CD8+ T cells from PBMCs. The receptors originated from a human donor with multiple sclerosis. The CDR3 runs from the conserved cysteine through the conserved F or W. The order of the fields is V gene, D gene, clone size, J gene, CDR3 DNA, CDR3 protein. A D gene is named only where the DNA matches it firmly. Where a row states a size, it is once, few, many or the class of an expanded clone; other rows omit it.

v_call: TRBV30
d_call: TRBD1
clone_size: .
j_call: TRBJ2-1
cdr3_nt: TGTGCCTGGGGGCCCGGGACAGGCTACAATGAGCAGTTCTTC
cdr3_aa: CAWGPGTGYNEQFF

v_call: TRBV6-2/TRBV6-3
d_call: TRBD1
clone_size: .
j_call: TRBJ1-1
cdr3_nt: TGTGCCAGCAGAGCGACAGGGGGGATCACTGAAGCTTTCTTT
cdr3_aa: CASRATGGITEAFF

v_call: TRBV2
d_call: TRBD1
clone_size: .
j_call: TRBJ1-5
cdr3_nt: TGTGCCAGCAGTGGGACAGGAGGTCAGCCCCAGCATTTT
cdr3_aa: CASSGTGGQPQHF

v_call: TRBV6-5
d_call: .
clone_size: .
j_call: TRBJ1-6
cdr3_nt: TGTGCCAGCAGCTCACGGGGGAATTCACCCCTCCACTTT
cdr3_aa: CASSSRGNSPLHF

v_call: TRBV4-1
d_call: TRBD1
clone_size: .
j_call: TRBJ2-1
cdr3_nt: TGCGCCAGCAGTCCCAGGGGGAATCTCGATGAGCAGTTCTTC
cdr3_aa: CASSPRGNLDEQFF

v_call: TRBV7-9
d_call: .
clone_size: few
j_call: TRBJ2-7
cdr3_nt: TGTGCCAGCAGCTTAGATACCTCCTACGAGCAGTACTTC
cdr3_aa: CASSLDTSYEQYF

v_call: TRBV9
d_call: TRBD2
clone_size: .
j_call: TRBJ2-1
cdr3_nt: TGTGCCAGCAGCTACCCTACTAGCGGGCGAGCCTACAATGAGCAGTTCTTC
cdr3_aa: CASSYPTSGRAYNEQFF

v_call: TRBV4-1
d_call: TRBD1
clone_size: .
j_call: TRBJ2-1
cdr3_nt: TGCGCCAGCAGCCAAAATCCGGGACAGGTGAATTATGAGCAGTTCTTC
cdr3_aa: CASSQNPGQVNYEQFF

v_call: TRBV4-1
d_call: TRBD2
clone_size: .
j_call: TRBJ2-1
cdr3_nt: TGCGCCAGCAGCCAAACTAGCGGGGAAGGGAATGAGCAGTTCTTC
cdr3_aa: CASSQTSGEGNEQFF

v_call: TRBV27
d_call: .
clone_size: .
j_call: TRBJ1-1
cdr3_nt: TGTGCCAGCAGTCCCATCGACCGACCAGAAGCTTTCTTT
cdr3_aa: CASSPIDRPEAFF

v_call: TRBV7-6
d_call: .
clone_size: .
j_call: TRBJ2-7
cdr3_nt: TGTGCCAGCAGCTCGGGACCCGGCTCCTACGAGCAGTACTTC
cdr3_aa: CASSSGPGSYEQYF

v_call: TRBV12-3/TRBV12-4
d_call: .
clone_size: .
j_call: TRBJ2-2
cdr3_nt: TGTGCGCAGGGGCTCAACACCGGGGAGCTGTTTTTT
cdr3_aa: CAQGLNTGELFF

v_call: TRBV20-1
d_call: .
clone_size: .
j_call: TRBJ1-1
cdr3_nt: TGCAGTGCTAGTGCCTACCCCACATTGAACACTGAAGCTTTCTTT
cdr3_aa: CSASAYPTLNTEAFF

v_call: TRBV28
d_call: TRBD1
clone_size: .
j_call: TRBJ2-6
cdr3_nt: TGTGCCAGCAGTTACAGGGGGCTTGGGGCCAACGTCCTGACTTTC
cdr3_aa: CASSYRGLGANVLTF

v_call: TRBV28
d_call: TRBD2
clone_size: .
j_call: TRBJ2-7
cdr3_nt: TGTGCCAGCAGTTGGGGACTAGGAACCTACGAGCAGTACTTC
cdr3_aa: CASSWGLGTYEQYF

v_call: TRBV23-1
d_call: .
clone_size: once
j_call: TRBJ2-7
cdr3_nt: TGCGCCAGCAGTCCATACTCGACGTACTTC
cdr3_aa: CASSPYSTYF

v_call: TRBV18
d_call: TRBD2
clone_size: .
j_call: TRBJ2-1
cdr3_nt: TGTGCCAGCTCACCGCTACAGGGGCCCTCAGCTAGCGGGAGTCCTAATGAGCAGTTCTTC
cdr3_aa: CASSPLQGPSASGSPNEQFF

v_call: TRBV7-2
d_call: .
clone_size: .
j_call: TRBJ1-4
cdr3_nt: TGTGCCAGCAGCTTATATGAGGAAAAACTGTTTTTT
cdr3_aa: CASSLYEEKLFF

v_call: TRBV6-1
d_call: .
clone_size: many
j_call: TRBJ1-1
cdr3_nt: TGTGCCAGCAGCCTACAGGGGAACACTGAAGCTTTCTTT
cdr3_aa: CASSLQGNTEAFF

v_call: TRBV28
d_call: TRBD2
clone_size: .
j_call: TRBJ2-7
cdr3_nt: TGTGCCAGCCAAATAGCGGGAGGGTTCAACGAGCAGTACTTC
cdr3_aa: CASQIAGGFNEQYF

v_call: TRBV29-1
d_call: .
clone_size: .
j_call: TRBJ2-7
cdr3_nt: TGCAGCGTTGTTTACAGGGGAGGTTACGAGCAGTACTTC
cdr3_aa: CSVVYRGGYEQYF

v_call: TRBV29-1
d_call: TRBD2
clone_size: .
j_call: TRBJ2-1
cdr3_nt: TGCAGCGTTGAGGCGGGAGCCCTCTACAATGAGCAGTTCTTC
cdr3_aa: CSVEAGALYNEQFF

v_call: TRBV29-1
d_call: .
clone_size: .
j_call: TRBJ2-3
cdr3_nt: TGCAGCGTTGAGCATCAGATCACAGATACGCAGTATTTT
cdr3_aa: CSVEHQITDTQYF

v_call: TRBV25-1
d_call: .
clone_size: .
j_call: TRBJ1-3
cdr3_nt: TGTGCCAGCAGTGATTGGACCTCTGGAAACACCATATATTTT
cdr3_aa: CASSDWTSGNTIYF

v_call: TRBV6-5
d_call: TRBD1
clone_size: .
j_call: TRBJ1-6
cdr3_nt: TGTGCCAGCAGCTATCCCTATCCAGGGGGCGCCCATAATTCACCCCTCCACTTT
cdr3_aa: CASSYPYPGGAHNSPLHF

v_call: TRBV27
d_call: .
clone_size: .
j_call: TRBJ1-1
cdr3_nt: TGTGCCAGCAGTTTAACTACCGGGAACACTGAAGCTTTCTTT
cdr3_aa: CASSLTTGNTEAFF

v_call: TRBV4-1
d_call: .
clone_size: .
j_call: TRBJ1-5
cdr3_nt: TGCGCCAGCAGCCCACCACAGGGTAGCAATCAGCCCCAGCATTTT
cdr3_aa: CASSPPQGSNQPQHF

v_call: TRBV27
d_call: .
clone_size: .
j_call: TRBJ2-2
cdr3_nt: TGTGCCAGCAGTTTCTTACAGGTGTTGAACACCGGGGAGCTGTTTTTT
cdr3_aa: CASSFLQVLNTGELFF

v_call: TRBV4-1
d_call: .
clone_size: .
j_call: TRBJ1-1
cdr3_nt: TGCGCCAGCAGCCAAGATCGCGGGGACACTGAAGCTTTCTTT
cdr3_aa: CASSQDRGDTEAFF

v_call: TRBV12-2
d_call: .
clone_size: .
j_call: TRBJ2-1
cdr3_nt: TGTGCAAGTCGCTTAGTCGGGGGCCACAATGAGCAGTTCTTC
cdr3_aa: CASRLVGGHNEQFF

v_call: TRBV7-9
d_call: TRBD1
clone_size: once
j_call: TRBJ2-5
cdr3_nt: TGTGCCAGCAGATGGGGACAGGGACGGGAGACCCAGTACTTC
cdr3_aa: CASRWGQGRETQYF

v_call: TRBV11-2
d_call: TRBD2
clone_size: .
j_call: TRBJ2-4
cdr3_nt: TGTGCCAGCAGCTTTGTAGCGGGAGCCAAAAACATTCAGTACTTC
cdr3_aa: CASSFVAGAKNIQYF

v_call: TRBV11-2
d_call: TRBD2
clone_size: .
j_call: TRBJ2-1
cdr3_nt: TGTGCCAGCAGCTTTTTGGGACTAGAGCACGGAAGGTCCTACAATGAGCAGTTCTTC
cdr3_aa: CASSFLGLEHGRSYNEQFF

v_call: TRBV30
d_call: TRBD1
clone_size: .
j_call: TRBJ2-7
cdr3_nt: TGTGCCTGGAGTGTGGTAGGGGGCGGCGAGCAGTACTTC
cdr3_aa: CAWSVVGGGEQYF

v_call: TRBV20-1
d_call: .
clone_size: .
j_call: TRBJ2-5
cdr3_nt: TGCAGTGCTAACTACGGGGGGCTAGCGGCCCAGTACTTC
cdr3_aa: CSANYGGLAAQYF

v_call: TRBV5-1
d_call: .
clone_size: .
j_call: TRBJ2-1
cdr3_nt: TGCGCCAGCAGCTTGGACGTGGGTGAGCAGTTCTTC
cdr3_aa: CASSLDVGEQFF

v_call: TRBV5-1
d_call: .
clone_size: few
j_call: TRBJ2-7
cdr3_nt: TGCGCCAGCAGCTTTGGCCAACACGAGCAGTACTTC
cdr3_aa: CASSFGQHEQYF

v_call: TRBV12-3/TRBV12-4
d_call: TRBD2
clone_size: .
j_call: TRBJ2-3
cdr3_nt: TGTGCCAGCACTAGCGGGGGGGAAATCACAGATACGCAGTATTTT
cdr3_aa: CASTSGGEITDTQYF

v_call: TRBV27
d_call: TRBD2
clone_size: .
j_call: TRBJ2-1
cdr3_nt: TGTGCCAGCGGACTAGCGGGAGGCCTCAATGAGCAGTTCTTC
cdr3_aa: CASGLAGGLNEQFF

v_call: TRBV24-1
d_call: .
clone_size: .
j_call: TRBJ2-3
cdr3_nt: TGTGCCACCAGTGTCGGAGGGCACCCTGTGGATACGCAGGATTTT
cdr3_aa: CATSVGGHPVDTQDF

v_call: TRBV11-2
d_call: .
clone_size: .
j_call: TRBJ2-1
cdr3_nt: TGTGCCAGCAGCCCCCGGACGAGCTACGCGCAGTTCTTC
cdr3_aa: CASSPRTSYAQFF

v_call: TRBV4-1
d_call: TRBD1
clone_size: .
j_call: TRBJ1-1
cdr3_nt: TGCGCCAGCAGCCAAGCAGGGGGAACCACTGAAGCTTTCTTT
cdr3_aa: CASSQAGGTTEAFF

v_call: TRBV30
d_call: .
clone_size: once
j_call: TRBJ1-2
cdr3_nt: TGTGCCTGGAGGGGATTAGGGGTGAGCTATGGCTACACCTTC
cdr3_aa: CAWRGLGVSYGYTF

v_call: TRBV5-4
d_call: TRBD1
clone_size: .
j_call: TRBJ1-1
cdr3_nt: TGTGCCAGCAGTAAGGACAGGGGGCCGAACACTGAAGCTTTCTTT
cdr3_aa: CASSKDRGPNTEAFF

v_call: TRBV6-2/TRBV6-3
d_call: .
clone_size: .
j_call: TRBJ2-5
cdr3_nt: TGTGCCAGCAGTTCCTCTGTTACGTACCAAGAGACCCAGTACTTC
cdr3_aa: CASSSSVTYQETQYF

v_call: TRBV4-1
d_call: .
clone_size: .
j_call: TRBJ2-1
cdr3_nt: TGCGCCAGCAGCCAAGAAGGGCATGAGCAGTTCTTC
cdr3_aa: CASSQEGHEQFF

v_call: TRBV23-1
d_call: .
clone_size: .
j_call: TRBJ2-4
cdr3_nt: TGCGCCAGCAGTCAATCGAGACAGCCGGCCAAAAACATTCAGTACTTC
cdr3_aa: CASSQSRQPAKNIQYF

v_call: TRBV12-3/TRBV12-4
d_call: .
clone_size: .
j_call: TRBJ1-5
cdr3_nt: TGTGCCAGCAGTTTTTCATTGAGGGGAGATAATCAGCCCCAGCATTTT
cdr3_aa: CASSFSLRGDNQPQHF

v_call: TRBV5-5
d_call: .
clone_size: .
j_call: TRBJ2-7
cdr3_nt: TGTGCCAGCAGCCCGGGGATATCGGCCTACGAGCAGTACTTC
cdr3_aa: CASSPGISAYEQYF

v_call: TRBV4-1
d_call: TRBD2
clone_size: many
j_call: TRBJ2-1
cdr3_nt: TGCGCCAGCAGCCCGGGGGGCAATGAGCAGTTCTTC
cdr3_aa: CASSPGGNEQFF

v_call: TRBV3-1
d_call: TRBD2
clone_size: .
j_call: TRBJ2-2
cdr3_nt: TGTGCCAGCAGCCCTCTAGCGGGGGTCACCGGGGAGCTGTTTTTT
cdr3_aa: CASSPLAGVTGELFF

v_call: TRBV19
d_call: TRBD1
clone_size: .
j_call: TRBJ1-5
cdr3_nt: TGTGCCAGTAGTATCGGTCAGGGGGACCAGCCCCAGCATTTT
cdr3_aa: CASSIGQGDQPQHF

v_call: TRBV7-9
d_call: .
clone_size: .
j_call: TRBJ1-1
cdr3_nt: TGTGCCAGCAGCTCTCCCAGGGTCAGGAACACTGAAGCTTTCTTT
cdr3_aa: CASSSPRVRNTEAFF

v_call: TRBV2
d_call: .
clone_size: .
j_call: TRBJ2-3
cdr3_nt: TGTGCCAGCAGTGAAGCGCGTTTTACTGAGAGCGGCACAGATACGCAGTATTTT
cdr3_aa: CASSEARFTESGTDTQYF

v_call: TRBV27
d_call: .
clone_size: .
j_call: TRBJ2-5
cdr3_nt: TGTGCCAGCAGCAAACAAGGGATAATGGAGACCCAGTACTTC
cdr3_aa: CASSKQGIMETQYF